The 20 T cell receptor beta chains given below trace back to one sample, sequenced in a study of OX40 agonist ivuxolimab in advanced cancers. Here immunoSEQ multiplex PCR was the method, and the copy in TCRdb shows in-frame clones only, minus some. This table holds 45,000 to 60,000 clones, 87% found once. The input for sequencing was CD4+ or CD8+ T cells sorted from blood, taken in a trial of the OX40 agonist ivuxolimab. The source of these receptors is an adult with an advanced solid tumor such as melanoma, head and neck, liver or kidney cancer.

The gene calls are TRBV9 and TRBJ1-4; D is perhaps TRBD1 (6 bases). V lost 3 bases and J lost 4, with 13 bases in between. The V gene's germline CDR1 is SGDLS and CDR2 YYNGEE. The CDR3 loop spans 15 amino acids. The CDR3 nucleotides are TGTGCCAGCAGCGGGGGGGACACCCTTAATGAAAAACTGTTTTTT. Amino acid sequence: CASSGGDTLNEKLFF.

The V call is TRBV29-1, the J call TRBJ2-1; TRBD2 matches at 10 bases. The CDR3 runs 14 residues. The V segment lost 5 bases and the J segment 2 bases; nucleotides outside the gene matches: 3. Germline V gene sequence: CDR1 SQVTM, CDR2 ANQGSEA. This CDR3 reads CSVPGLAAYNEQFF. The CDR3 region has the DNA TGCAGCGTTCCCGGACTAGCGGCCTACAATGAGCAGTTCTTC.

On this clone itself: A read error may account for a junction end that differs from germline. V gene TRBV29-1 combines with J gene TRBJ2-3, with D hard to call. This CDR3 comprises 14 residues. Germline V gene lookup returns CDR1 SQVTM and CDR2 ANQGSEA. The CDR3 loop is CSVEDITSTDTQYF. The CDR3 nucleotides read TGCAGCGTGGAAGACATAACTAGCACAGATACGCAGTATTTT.

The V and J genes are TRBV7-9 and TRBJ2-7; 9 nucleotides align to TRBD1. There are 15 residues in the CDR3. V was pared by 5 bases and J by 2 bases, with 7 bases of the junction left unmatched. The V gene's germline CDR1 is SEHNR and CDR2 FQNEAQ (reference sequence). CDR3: CASSPQGQGTYEQYF. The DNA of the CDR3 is TGTGCCAGCAGCCCCCAAGGACAGGGGACCTACGAGCAGTACTTC.

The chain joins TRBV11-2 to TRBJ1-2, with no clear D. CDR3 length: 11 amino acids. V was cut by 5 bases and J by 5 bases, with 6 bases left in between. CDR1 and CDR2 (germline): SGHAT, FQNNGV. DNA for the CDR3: TGTGCCAGCAGCGAACTATATGGCTACACCTTC. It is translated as CASSELYGYTF. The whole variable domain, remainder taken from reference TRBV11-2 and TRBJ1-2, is EAGVAQSPRYKIIEKRQSVAFWCNPISGHATLYWYQQILGQGPKLLIQFQNNGVVDDSQLPKDRFSAERLKGVDSTLKIQPAKLEDSAVYLCASSELYGYTFGSGTRLTVV.

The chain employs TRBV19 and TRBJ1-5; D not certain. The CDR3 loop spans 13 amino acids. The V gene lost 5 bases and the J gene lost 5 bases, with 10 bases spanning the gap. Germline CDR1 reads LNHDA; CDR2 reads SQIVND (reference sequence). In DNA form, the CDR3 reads TGTGCCAGTAGTGGGAGGTCTCATCAGCCCCAGCATTTT. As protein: CASSGRSHQPQHF.

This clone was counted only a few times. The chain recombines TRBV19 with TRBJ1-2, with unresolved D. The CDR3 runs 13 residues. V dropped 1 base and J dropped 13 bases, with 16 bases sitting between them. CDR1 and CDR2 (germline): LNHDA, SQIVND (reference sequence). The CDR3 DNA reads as TGTGCCAGTAGTATAGTGTACCCGGATCAAAGCACCTTC. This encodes CASSIVYPDQSTF.

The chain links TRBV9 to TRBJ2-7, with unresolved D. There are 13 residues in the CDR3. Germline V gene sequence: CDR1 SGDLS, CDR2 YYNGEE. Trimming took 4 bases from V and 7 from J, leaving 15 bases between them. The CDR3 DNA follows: TGTGCCAGCAGCTCCCGGCACGGCCAGGAGCAGTACTTC. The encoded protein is CASSSRHGQEQYF.

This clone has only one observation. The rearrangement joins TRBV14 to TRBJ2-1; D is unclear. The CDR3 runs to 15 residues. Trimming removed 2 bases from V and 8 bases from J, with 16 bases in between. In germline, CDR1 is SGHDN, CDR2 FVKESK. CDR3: CASSQRKFPLDEQFF. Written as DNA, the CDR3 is TGTGCCAGCAGCCAACGTAAGTTCCCGCTCGATGAGCAGTTCTTC.

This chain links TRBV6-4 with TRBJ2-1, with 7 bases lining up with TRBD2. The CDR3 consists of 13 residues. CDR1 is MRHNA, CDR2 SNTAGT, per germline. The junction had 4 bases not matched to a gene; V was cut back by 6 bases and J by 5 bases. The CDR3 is CASSVGTNNEQFF. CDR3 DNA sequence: TGTGCCAGCAGCGTCGGGACTAACAATGAGCAGTTCTTC.

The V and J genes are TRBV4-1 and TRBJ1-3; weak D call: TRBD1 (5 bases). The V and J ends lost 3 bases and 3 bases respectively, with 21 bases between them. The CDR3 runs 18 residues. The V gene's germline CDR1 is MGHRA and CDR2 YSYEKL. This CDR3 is CASSHREGTVTLGNTIYF. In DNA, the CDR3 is TGCGCCAGCAGCCATCGTGAAGGGACTGTTACTCTTGGAAACACCATATATTTT.

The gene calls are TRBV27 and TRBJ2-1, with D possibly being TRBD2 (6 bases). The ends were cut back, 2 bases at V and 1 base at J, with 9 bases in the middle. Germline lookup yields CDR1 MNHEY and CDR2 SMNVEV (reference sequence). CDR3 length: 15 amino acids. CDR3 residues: CASSLIGSSYNEQFF. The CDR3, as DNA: TGTGCCAGCAGTTTAATCGGGAGTTCCTACAATGAGCAGTTCTTC.

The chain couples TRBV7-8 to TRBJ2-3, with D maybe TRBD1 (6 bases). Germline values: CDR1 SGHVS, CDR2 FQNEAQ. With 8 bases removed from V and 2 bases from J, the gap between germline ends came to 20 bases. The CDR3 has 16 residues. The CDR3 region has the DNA TGTGCCAGCCGCCGACAGAGGGACACCTCCACAGATACGCAGTATTTT. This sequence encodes CASRRQRDTSTDTQYF. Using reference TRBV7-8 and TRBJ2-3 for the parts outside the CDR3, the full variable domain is GAGVSQSPRYKVAKRGQDVALRCDPISGHVSLFWYQQALGQGPEFLTYFQNEAQLDKSGLPSDRFFAERPEGSVSTLKIQRTQQEDSAVYLCASRRQRDTSTDTQYFGPGTRLTVL.

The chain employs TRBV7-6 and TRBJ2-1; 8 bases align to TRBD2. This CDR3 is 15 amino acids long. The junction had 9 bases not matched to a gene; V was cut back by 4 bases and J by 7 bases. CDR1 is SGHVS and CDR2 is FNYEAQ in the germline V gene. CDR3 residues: CASSSPGTRVNEQFF. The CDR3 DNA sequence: TGTGCCAGCAGCTCACCCGGGACTAGGGTAAATGAGCAGTTCTTC.

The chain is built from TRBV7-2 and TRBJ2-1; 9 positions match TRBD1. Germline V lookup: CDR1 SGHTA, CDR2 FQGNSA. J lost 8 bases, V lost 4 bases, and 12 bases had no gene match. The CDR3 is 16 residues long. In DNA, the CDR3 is TGTGCCAGCAGCTATCCAGAGAGGACAGGGGAAGATGAGCAGTTCTTC. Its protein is CASSYPERTGEDEQFF.

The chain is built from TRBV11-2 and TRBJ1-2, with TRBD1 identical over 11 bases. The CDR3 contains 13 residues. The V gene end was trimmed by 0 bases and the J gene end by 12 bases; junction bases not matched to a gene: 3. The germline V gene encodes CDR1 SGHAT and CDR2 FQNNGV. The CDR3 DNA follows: TGTGCCAGCAGCTTAGAGAGGACAGGGGGCCACACCTTC. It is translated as CASSLERTGGHTF. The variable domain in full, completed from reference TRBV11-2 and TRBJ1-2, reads EAGVAQSPRYKIIEKRQSVAFWCNPISGHATLYWYQQILGQGPKLLIQFQNNGVVDDSQLPKDRFSAERLKGVDSTLKIQPAKLEDSAVYLCASSLERTGGHTFGSGTRLTVV.

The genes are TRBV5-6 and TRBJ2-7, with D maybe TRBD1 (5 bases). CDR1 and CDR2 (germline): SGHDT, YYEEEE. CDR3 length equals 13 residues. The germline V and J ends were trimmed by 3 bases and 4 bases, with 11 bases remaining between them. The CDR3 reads CASSSTVPYEQYF. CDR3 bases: TGTGCCAGCAGCTCGACAGTCCCGTACGAGCAGTACTTC.

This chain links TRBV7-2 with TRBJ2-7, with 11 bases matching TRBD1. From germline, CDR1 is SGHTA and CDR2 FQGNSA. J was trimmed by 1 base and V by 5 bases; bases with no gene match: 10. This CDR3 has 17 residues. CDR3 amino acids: CASSDPGQGAMSYEQYF. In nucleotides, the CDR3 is TGTGCCAGCAGCGATCCAGGACAGGGGGCAATGTCCTACGAGCAGTACTTC.

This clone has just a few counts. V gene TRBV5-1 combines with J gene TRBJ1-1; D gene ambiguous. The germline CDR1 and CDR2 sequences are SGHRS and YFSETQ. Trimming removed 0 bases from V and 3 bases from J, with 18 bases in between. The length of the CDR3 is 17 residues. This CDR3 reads CASSLVPAGKGDTEAFF. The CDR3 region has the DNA TGCGCCAGCAGCTTGGTTCCGGCGGGGAAGGGCGACACTGAAGCTTTCTTT.

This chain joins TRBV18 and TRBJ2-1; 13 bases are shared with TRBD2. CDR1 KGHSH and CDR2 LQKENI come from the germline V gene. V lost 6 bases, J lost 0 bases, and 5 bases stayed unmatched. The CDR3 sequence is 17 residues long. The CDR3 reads CASSQTSGGASYNEQFF. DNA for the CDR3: TGTGCCAGCTCTCAAACTAGCGGGGGGGCCTCCTACAATGAGCAGTTCTTC.